The 21 T cell receptor beta chains below all came from one sample that was sequenced in a study of response to subunit inactivated influenza vaccine. TCRdb itself ran the RT-PCR reads through MiXCR, one entry per CDR3 protein. This table has 650,000 to 800,000 distinct CDR3 sequences, approximately 13% appearing once. The sequences come from PBMCs from blood, collected 14 to 15 days before vaccination. The receptors derive from a middle-aged man who received an inactivated influenza vaccine.

The rearrangement links TRBV19 to TRBJ2-5; D may be TRBD1 or TRBD2 (6 bases each). Germline CDR1 is LNHDA and CDR2 is SQIVND (reference sequence). The CDR3 sequence is 14 residues long. The V and J ends lost 6 bases and 1 base respectively, with 12 bases between them. The CDR3 coding sequence is TGTGCCAGTAGGCGGGACACCATCCAAGAGACCCAGTACTTC. It yields the protein CASRRDTIQETQYF.

This chain links TRBV7-9 with TRBJ1-2, with unresolved D. CDR1 and CDR2 from the germline V gene are SEHNR and FQNEAQ (reference sequence). Trimming stripped 0 bases from V and 3 bases from J, with 8 bases between. The CDR3 spans 14 residues. In DNA, the CDR3 is TGTGCCAGCAGCTTAGCAGGAGAGGACTATGGCTACACCTTC. Protein: CASSLAGEDYGYTF.

This clonotype was counted between two and nine times. The genes are TRBV20-1 and TRBJ2-3; 9 nucleotides align to TRBD1. The CDR3 extends over 16 amino acids. Germline V gene sequence: CDR1 DFQATT, CDR2 SNEGSKA (reference sequence). CDR3 sequence: CSVILQGARGTDTQYF. The CDR3 coding sequence is TGCAGCGTAATCCTACAGGGGGCGCGGGGCACAGATACGCAGTATTTT.

This clonotype turned up a few times. The chain combines TRBV20-1 with TRBJ2-3, with 14 positions matching TRBD2. This CDR3 has 17 residues. The ends lost 6 bases at V and 4 bases at J; junction bases unmatched: 12. Germline loops: CDR1 DFQATT, CDR2 SNEGSKA (reference sequence). In DNA form, the CDR3 reads TGCAGTGCCCCAGCGACTAGCGGGAGGGCCTTCCCAGATACGCAGTATTTT. Amino acids: CSAPATSGRAFPDTQYF.

A few counts support this clonotype. The J gene is TRBJ1-5, the V gene TRBV6-1; TRBD1 is a possible D gene (5 bases). CDR3 length: 15 residues. Trimming pared 1 base from V and 6 bases from J, leaving 13 bases between. Per the germline V gene, CDR1 is MNHNS and CDR2 is SASEGT. The CDR3 bases are TGTGCCAGCAGTGAAGTGGCAGGGCCAGGTCAGCCCCAGCATTTT. The encoded protein is CASSEVAGPGQPQHF.

This chain connects TRBV28 to TRBJ1-4; D unresolved. With 5 bases removed from V and 5 bases from J, the gap between germline ends came to 18 bases. The CDR3 totals 16 residues. Per germline, CDR1 MDHEN and CDR2 SYDVKM. The CDR3 DNA reads as TGTGCCAGCAGTGCATACTCCAGGAGCGTAAATGAAAAACTGTTTTTT. It codes for CASSAYSRSVNEKLFF. Supplemented by reference TRBV28 and TRBJ1-4, the full variable domain reads DVKVTQSSRYLVKRTGEKVFLECVQDMDHENMFWYRQDPGLGLRLIYFSYDVKMKEKGDIPEGYSVSREKKERFSLILESASTNQTSMYLCASSAYSRSVNEKLFFGSGTQLSVL.

This clonotype has a count of ten or more. The chain recombines TRBV11-2 with TRBJ1-6; D unclear. V was clipped by 4 bases and J by 7 bases, with 17 bases between them. Germline assignment: CDR1 SGHAT and CDR2 FQNNGV. The CDR3 is 16 amino acids. This CDR3 reads CASSSLRAVRNSPLHF. DNA for the CDR3: TGTGCCAGCAGCTCCCTAAGGGCAGTCCGAAATTCACCCCTCCACTTT.

In this sample, this clonotype turned up a few times. The V gene is TRBV19, the J gene TRBJ2-1; D unresolved. V lost 1 base to trimming and J lost 0 bases, with 4 bases between them. Germline V CDR1 and CDR2: LNHDA, SQIVND (reference sequence). This CDR3 region has 14 residues. The CDR3, as DNA: TGTGCCAGTAGTATAGGCCTCTCCTACAATGAGCAGTTCTTC. Protein product: CASSIGLSYNEQFF. The variable domain in full, completed from reference TRBV19 and TRBJ2-1, reads DGGITQSPKYLFRKEGQNVTLSCEQNLNHDAMYWYRQDPGQGLRLIYYSQIVNDFQKGDIAEGYSVSREKKESFPLTVTSAQKNPTAFYLCASSIGLSYNEQFFGPGTRLTVL.

The J gene is TRBJ2-1, the V gene TRBV4-2; D is ambiguous. The V gene's germline CDR1 is LGHNA and CDR2 YNFKEQ. Trimming took off 4 bases at V and 6 bases at J, with 10 bases between the two ends. This CDR3 contains 13 residues. The CDR3 region is CASSPVGFNEQFF. The CDR3 DNA reads TGTGCCAGCAGCCCAGTCGGGTTCAATGAGCAGTTCTTC.

This clonotype has just a few counts. The rearrangement links TRBV5-1 to TRBJ2-3; D is ambiguous. V shed 4 bases and J shed 5 bases, with 8 bases lying between them. The CDR3 has 12 amino acids. Germline CDR1 is SGHRS and CDR2 is YFSETQ. CDR3 residues: CASSLQLDTQYF. The DNA for the CDR3 is TGCGCCAGCAGCCTACAATTAGATACGCAGTATTTT.

This chain uses TRBV7-9 with TRBJ2-1, with 14 bases identical to TRBD2. The V segment lost 5 bases and the J segment 8 bases; nucleotides outside the gene matches: 11. The CDR3 totals 17 residues. The germline gives CDR1 SEHNR, CDR2 FQNEAQ (reference sequence). The CDR3 protein is CASSTTGTSGSVDEQFF. DNA for the CDR3: TGTGCCAGCAGCACAACCGGGACTAGCGGGAGTGTCGATGAGCAGTTCTTC.

This clonotype was observed a few times. This chain links TRBV20-1 with TRBJ2-1; 11 nucleotides match TRBD2. The CDR3 runs to 15 residues. Trimming took 3 bases from V and 2 from J; bases not matched to a gene: 3. Looked up from germline, CDR1 is DFQATT and CDR2 is SNEGSKA (reference sequence). In DNA form, the CDR3 reads TGCAGTGCTAGTCCTAGCGGGGGGACCTACAATGAGCAGTTCTTC. Protein sequence: CSASPSGGTYNEQFF.

This clonotype came up many times. The rearrangement links TRBV12-3 or TRBV12-4 to TRBJ2-1; TRBD2 matches at 11 bases. The V and J ends lost 6 bases and 5 bases, in that order; junction bases with no gene match: 6. The CDR3 covers 15 residues. The CDR3 nucleotides are TGTGCCAGCAGACGTCTAGCGGGGGGTAACAATGAGCAGTTCTTC. Protein sequence: CASRRLAGGNNEQFF.

The CDR3, as DNA: TGCAGTGCTCGGACTAGCGGGAGTTCGACCCAGTACTTC. This codes for CSARTSGSSTQYF. The rearrangement links TRBV20-1 to TRBJ2-5; TRBD2 agrees at 13 bases. V trimming: 5 bases; J trimming: 7 bases; junction bases outside the gene matches: 4. The length of the CDR3 is 13 residues. Germline-derived CDR1 and CDR2 are DFQATT and SNEGSKA (reference sequence).

This chain links TRBV5-1 with TRBJ2-3; D gene unclear. Germline values: CDR1 SGHRS, CDR2 YFSETQ. This CDR3 has 16 residues. Trimming shortened V by 0 bases and J by 0 bases, and 11 bases separated the two germline ends. In DNA form, the CDR3 reads TGCGCCAGCAGCTTGGGCATGAGACTTAGCACAGATACGCAGTATTTT. It encodes CASSLGMRLSTDTQYF.

The rearrangement links TRBV7-2 to TRBJ2-1; possibly TRBD1 for D (6 bases). CDR3 size: 15 residues. Trimming pared 4 bases from V and 7 bases from J, leaving 17 bases between. Germline V gene lookup returns CDR1 SGHTA and CDR2 FQGNSA. The CDR3, as DNA: TGTGCCAGCAGCTCCCTCCTGGGGGCGCGGAATGAGCAGTTCTTC. This encodes CASSSLLGARNEQFF.

The chain links TRBV5-1 to TRBJ2-1; no firm D call. Per germline, CDR1 SGHRS and CDR2 YFSETQ. There are 16 residues in the CDR3. V gave up 0 bases and J gave up 1 base, with 11 bases separating them. CDR3 protein: CASSLGGPRSYNEQFF. CDR3 bases: TGCGCCAGCAGCTTGGGTGGGCCTCGATCCTACAATGAGCAGTTCTTC. Drawing the rest from reference TRBV5-1 and TRBJ2-1, the complete variable domain is KAGVTQTPRYLIKTRGQQVTLSCSPISGHRSVSWYQQTPGQGLQFLFEYFSETQRNKGNFPGRFSGRQFSNSRSEMNVSTLELGDSALYLCASSLGGPRSYNEQFFGPGTRLTVL.

The chain carries TRBV20-1 and TRBJ2-3; no firm D call. CDR3 length equals 15 residues. Germline loops: CDR1 DFQATT, CDR2 SNEGSKA (reference sequence). V gave up 1 base and J gave up 6 bases, with 17 bases separating them. The DNA of the CDR3 is TGCAGTGCTAGAGTTTCTCGCGGTCACTCGGATACGCAGTATTTT. Translated, it gives CSARVSRGHSDTQYF.

The J gene is TRBJ2-7, the V gene TRBV14; 7 bases align to TRBD1. V dropped 9 bases and J dropped 4; count of bases not matched to a gene: 6. The germline V gene has CDR1 SGHDN and CDR2 FVKESK. The CDR3 has 12 residues. CDR3 bases: TGTGCCAGGGGAAAGGGGGCTTACGAGCAGTACTTC. Protein: CARGKGAYEQYF.

The gene calls are TRBV3-1 and TRBJ2-1; TRBD2 might be the D (6 bases). Looked up from germline, CDR1 is LGHDT and CDR2 is YNNKEL (reference sequence). This CDR3 contains 15 residues. V was pared by 4 bases and J by 2 bases, with 12 bases between. The CDR3 sequence: CASSRQGLTYNEQFF. Here the CDR3 DNA reads TGTGCCAGCAGCCGACAAGGACTAACCTACAATGAGCAGTTCTTC.

The V and J genes are TRBV24-1 and TRBJ2-1; D is undetermined. Trimming cost V 1 base and J 4 bases, with 10 bases left between them. CDR1 and CDR2 from the germline V gene are KGHDR and SFDVKD. The CDR3 runs to 15 residues. The CDR3 DNA reads TGTGCCACCAGTGATTTTGCCAGAGGATACAATGAGCAGTTCTTC. Amino acids: CATSDFARGYNEQFF.